This is a list of T cell receptor beta chains from one sample in a study of long-term antiretroviral therapy in people with HIV. Sequencing used immunoSEQ multiplex PCR; TCRdb keeps in-frame clones, though not all of them. This sample has roughly 42,000 clones; approximately 86% occur once, and the top ten carry roughly 5%. Material: unsorted PBMCs, obtained 0.1 years before starting antiretroviral therapy. These receptors came from a woman between 50 and 59 years old with HIV. Both conserved end residues are part of each CDR3. Each record gives: CDR3 protein, CDR3 DNA, J gene, D gene, V gene, clone size. D genes are given only for firm matches. For some rows the clone size is stated as once, few or many, or as a class when expanded; others skip it.

CDR3: CASSRQPVNTEAFF; DNA: TGTGCCAGCTCACGTCAGCCGGTGAACACTGAAGCTTTCTTT; J: TRBJ1-1; D: -; V: TRBV18; size: -
CDR3: CASSLGRVPGTEAFF; DNA: TGTGCCAGCAGCTTGGGCAGGGTCCCGGGGACTGAAGCTTTCTTT; J: TRBJ1-1; D: -; V: TRBV5-6; size: -
CDR3: CASSQRTVVLGELFF; DNA: TGTGCCAGCAGTCAGCGGACAGTAGTCTTGGGGGAGCTGTTTTTT; J: TRBJ2-2; D: -; V: TRBV6-6; size: few
CDR3: CASSLGTGNNSPLHF; DNA: TGTGCCAGCAGCTTAGGGACAGGGAATAATTCACCCCTCCACTTT; J: TRBJ1-6; D: TRBD1; V: TRBV7-2; size: -
CDR3: CASSLGTNRNTEAFF; DNA: TGTGCCAGCAGCTTAGGAACGAACAGGAACACTGAAGCTTTCTTT; J: TRBJ1-1; D: -; V: TRBV7-8; size: -
CDR3: CVSSVRLAGVNYEQYF; DNA: TGCGTCAGCAGTGTCCGACTAGCGGGGGTAAACTACGAGCAGTACTTC; J: TRBJ2-7; D: TRBD2; V: TRBV10-2; size: -
CDR3: CASSERKWGAGTEAFF; DNA: TGTGCCAGCAGTGAACGGAAATGGGGGGCTGGCACTGAAGCTTTCTTT; J: TRBJ1-1; D: -; V: TRBV2; size: -
CDR3: CASSDSGRGLTEAFF; DNA: TGTGCCAGCAGTGACTCGGGCAGGGGACTCACTGAAGCTTTCTTT; J: TRBJ1-1; D: -; V: TRBV6-4; size: -
CDR3: CAISGAGGGWDEQFF; DNA: TGTGCCATCAGTGGCGCGGGGGGCGGTTGGGATGAGCAGTTCTTC; J: TRBJ2-1; D: TRBD2; V: TRBV10-3; size: once
CDR3: CASSPNTEAFF; DNA: TGTGCCAGCTCACCAAACACTGAAGCTTTCTTT; J: TRBJ1-1; D: -; V: TRBV18; size: -
CDR3: CASSGRERVSYGYTF; DNA: TGTGCCAGCAGCGGGCGGGAAAGGGTGAGCTATGGCTACACCTTC; J: TRBJ1-2; D: -; V: TRBV9; size: -
CDR3: CASSFVQLQETQYF; DNA: TGTGCCAGCAGCTTTGTGCAGCTCCAAGAGACCCAGTACTTC; J: TRBJ2-5; D: -; V: TRBV5-4; size: -
CDR3: CASSVERGQQFF; DNA: TGTGCCAGCAGCGTAGAGAGGGGGCAGCAGTTCTTC; J: TRBJ2-1; D: TRBD1; V: TRBV9; size: -
CDR3: CAVKGKLKPTEAFF; DNA: TGTGCCGTAAAAGGGAAATTAAAACCCACTGAAGCTTTCTTT; J: TRBJ1-1; D: -; V: TRBV30; size: -
CDR3: CASSFDATNEKLFF; DNA: TGTGCCAGCAGCTTCGACGCAACTAATGAAAAACTGTTTTTT; J: TRBJ1-4; D: -; V: TRBV7-6; size: -
CDR3: CASSPRVPSMNTEAFF; DNA: TGTGCCAGCAGCCCCCGGGTCCCCTCTATGAACACTGAAGCTTTCTTT; J: TRBJ1-1; D: -; V: TRBV11-2; size: -
CDR3: CASSPGQVSSPLHF; DNA: TGTGCCAGCAGTCCGGGACAGGTTTCATCACCCCTCCACTTT; J: TRBJ1-6; D: TRBD1; V: TRBV2; size: few
CDR3: CASSLDRVQPQHF; DNA: TGTGCCAGCAGCTTAGACAGGGTTCAGCCCCAGCATTTT; J: TRBJ1-5; D: -; V: TRBV11-1; size: few
CDR3: CASSPSGPRLGETQYF; DNA: TGTGCCAGCAGCCCCTCTGGGCCGAGACTCGGGGAGACCCAGTACTTC; J: TRBJ2-5; D: -; V: TRBV7-9; size: -
CDR3: CASSLQGSSGNTIYF; DNA: TGCGCCAGCAGCCTGCAGGGATCCTCTGGAAACACCATATATTTT; J: TRBJ1-3; D: -; V: TRBV4-3; size: -
CDR3: CASSLGGPGTGALSYNEQFF; DNA: TGCGCCAGCAGCTTGGGGGGACCCGGGACAGGGGCTTTGAGTTACAATGAGCAGTTCTTC; J: TRBJ2-1; D: TRBD1; V: TRBV5-1; size: -
CDR3: CASSYEQQETQYF; DNA: TGTGCCAGCAGTTACGAACAGCAAGAGACCCAGTACTTC; J: TRBJ2-5; D: -; V: TRBV6-6; size: -
CDR3: CASSHQGKGTGELFF; DNA: TGTGCCAGCAGTCACCAGGGGAAAGGAACCGGGGAGCTGTTTTTT; J: TRBJ2-2; D: -; V: TRBV6-4; size: -
CDR3: CASSIYGSRVNTEAFF; DNA: TGTGCCAGTAGTATATACGGGTCTAGGGTGAACACTGAAGCTTTCTTT; J: TRBJ1-1; D: -; V: TRBV19; size: -
CDR3: CASSLNQQHTGELFF; DNA: TGCGCCAGCAGCTTGAATCAGCAACACACCGGGGAGCTGTTTTTT; J: TRBJ2-2; D: -; V: TRBV5-1; size: -
CDR3: CASSLIAGGYNEQFF; DNA: TGTGCCAGCAGCTTAATAGCGGGGGGTTACAATGAGCAGTTCTTC; J: TRBJ2-1; D: TRBD2; V: TRBV7-3; size: -
CDR3: CASSAGTATEAFF; DNA: TGTGCCAGCAGCGCCGGGACAGCCACTGAAGCTTTCTTT; J: TRBJ1-1; D: TRBD1; V: TRBV6-4; size: -
CDR3: CASSSPGTSGGAEQYF; DNA: TGCGCCAGCAGCTCCCCCGGGACTAGCGGGGGGGCCGAGCAGTACTTC; J: TRBJ2-7; D: TRBD2; V: TRBV5-1; size: few
CDR3: CASSYEGGRWNEQFF; DNA: TGTGCCAGCAGTTACGAGGGGGGCCGTTGGAATGAGCAGTTCTTC; J: TRBJ2-1; D: -; V: TRBV6-5; size: -
CDR3: CASSEGLSTDTQYF; DNA: TGTGCCAGCAGTGAGGGGCTCAGCACAGATACGCAGTATTTT; J: TRBJ2-3; D: -; V: TRBV6-5; size: -
CDR3: CASSPDRLYGYTF; DNA: TGTGCCAGCTCACCGGACCGCCTCTATGGCTACACCTTC; J: TRBJ1-2; D: -; V: TRBV18; size: -
CDR3: CASSPERGFSYEQYF; DNA: TGTGCCAGCAGCCCGGAGAGGGGTTTCTCCTACGAGCAGTACTTC; J: TRBJ2-7; D: -; V: TRBV5-8; size: -
CDR3: CASSPQGPYYGYTF; DNA: TGTGCCAGCTCACCACAGGGACCGTACTATGGCTACACCTTC; J: TRBJ1-2; D: -; V: TRBV18; size: -
CDR3: CASSPLDSEETQYF; DNA: TGTGCCAGCAGCCCCCTCGACAGCGAAGAGACCCAGTACTTC; J: TRBJ2-5; D: -; V: TRBV27; size: -
CDR3: CASSPRSLNTEAFF; DNA: TGTGCCAGCTCACCCAGGTCATTGAACACTGAAGCTTTCTTT; J: TRBJ1-1; D: -; V: TRBV18; size: -
CDR3: CASSFVGGNTEAFF; DNA: TGTGCCAGCAGCTTTGTAGGGGGGAACACTGAAGCTTTCTTT; J: TRBJ1-1; D: -; V: TRBV5-4; size: -
CDR3: CASSVGKGRGTEAFF; DNA: TGTGCCAGCAGCGTAGGAAAGGGGAGGGGAACTGAAGCTTTCTTT; J: TRBJ1-1; D: -; V: TRBV9; size: -
CDR3: CASSFLGTGDGYTF; DNA: TGTGCCAGCAGCTTCCTAGGGACAGGGGATGGCTACACCTTC; J: TRBJ1-2; D: TRBD1; V: TRBV7-3; size: -
CDR3: CASSSTPRGSYEQYF; DNA: TGTGCCAGCAGCTCTACCCCCAGGGGTTCCTACGAGCAGTACTTC; J: TRBJ2-7; D: -; V: TRBV13; size: -
CDR3: CASSQDGQGSYGYTF; DNA: TGCGCCAGCAGCCAAGATGGACAGGGCAGCTATGGCTACACCTTC; J: TRBJ1-2; D: TRBD1; V: TRBV4-3; size: -
CDR3: CASSAGLSGANVLTF; DNA: TGTGCCAGCAGCGCCGGACTCTCTGGGGCCAACGTCCTGACTTTC; J: TRBJ2-6; D: -; V: TRBV9; size: -
CDR3: CASSLKTAASPYEQYF; DNA: TGTGCCAGCAGCTTAAAAACCGCGGCTAGCCCCTACGAGCAGTACTTC; J: TRBJ2-7; D: -; V: TRBV5-4; size: -
CDR3: CASSLVAGVYEQYF; DNA: TGTGCCAGCAGCTTGGTGGCCGGCGTCTACGAGCAGTACTTC; J: TRBJ2-7; D: -; V: TRBV5-5; size: -
CDR3: CASRISGGSVGELFF; DNA: TGTGCCAGCAGAATTAGCGGGGGGTCGGTCGGGGAGCTGTTTTTT; J: TRBJ2-2; D: TRBD2; V: TRBV13; size: -
CDR3: CASSGKSGYTF; DNA: TGTGCCAGCAGTGGAAAATCGGGCTACACCTTC; J: TRBJ1-2; D: -; V: TRBV2; size: -
CDR3: CASRGTGTGELFF; DNA: TGTGCCAGCAGGGGGACAGGGACCGGGGAGCTGTTTTTT; J: TRBJ2-2; D: TRBD1; V: TRBV2; size: -
CDR3: CASSPGQTAYNEQFF; DNA: TGTGCCAGCTCACCCGGTCAGACTGCGTACAATGAGCAGTTCTTC; J: TRBJ2-1; D: -; V: TRBV18; size: -
CDR3: CAWSGRGDTEAFF; DNA: TGTGCCTGGAGCGGCCGGGGGGACACTGAAGCTTTCTTT; J: TRBJ1-1; D: -; V: TRBV30; size: -
CDR3: CASSGALGWDTGELFF; DNA: TGTGCCAGCAGTGGAGCTTTAGGTTGGGACACCGGGGAGCTGTTTTTT; J: TRBJ2-2; D: -; V: TRBV25-1; size: -
CDR3: CASSIWGADNEQFF; DNA: TGTGCCAGTAGTATATGGGGGGCGGACAATGAGCAGTTCTTC; J: TRBJ2-1; D: -; V: TRBV19; size: -
CDR3: CASSQGQGESYTF; DNA: TGTGCCAGCAGCCAGGGACAGGGGGAAAGCTACACCTTC; J: TRBJ1-2; D: TRBD1; V: TRBV5-4; size: -
CDR3: CASSSYMDSAGADTQYF; DNA: TGTGCCAGCAGCTCATACATGGACTCCGCGGGGGCAGATACGCAGTATTTT; J: TRBJ2-3; D: TRBD2; V: TRBV5-6; size: -
CDR3: CASSSTGTGNQPQHF; DNA: TGTGCCAGCAGCTCCACCGGGACAGGGAATCAGCCCCAGCATTTT; J: TRBJ1-5; D: TRBD1; V: TRBV6-5; size: once